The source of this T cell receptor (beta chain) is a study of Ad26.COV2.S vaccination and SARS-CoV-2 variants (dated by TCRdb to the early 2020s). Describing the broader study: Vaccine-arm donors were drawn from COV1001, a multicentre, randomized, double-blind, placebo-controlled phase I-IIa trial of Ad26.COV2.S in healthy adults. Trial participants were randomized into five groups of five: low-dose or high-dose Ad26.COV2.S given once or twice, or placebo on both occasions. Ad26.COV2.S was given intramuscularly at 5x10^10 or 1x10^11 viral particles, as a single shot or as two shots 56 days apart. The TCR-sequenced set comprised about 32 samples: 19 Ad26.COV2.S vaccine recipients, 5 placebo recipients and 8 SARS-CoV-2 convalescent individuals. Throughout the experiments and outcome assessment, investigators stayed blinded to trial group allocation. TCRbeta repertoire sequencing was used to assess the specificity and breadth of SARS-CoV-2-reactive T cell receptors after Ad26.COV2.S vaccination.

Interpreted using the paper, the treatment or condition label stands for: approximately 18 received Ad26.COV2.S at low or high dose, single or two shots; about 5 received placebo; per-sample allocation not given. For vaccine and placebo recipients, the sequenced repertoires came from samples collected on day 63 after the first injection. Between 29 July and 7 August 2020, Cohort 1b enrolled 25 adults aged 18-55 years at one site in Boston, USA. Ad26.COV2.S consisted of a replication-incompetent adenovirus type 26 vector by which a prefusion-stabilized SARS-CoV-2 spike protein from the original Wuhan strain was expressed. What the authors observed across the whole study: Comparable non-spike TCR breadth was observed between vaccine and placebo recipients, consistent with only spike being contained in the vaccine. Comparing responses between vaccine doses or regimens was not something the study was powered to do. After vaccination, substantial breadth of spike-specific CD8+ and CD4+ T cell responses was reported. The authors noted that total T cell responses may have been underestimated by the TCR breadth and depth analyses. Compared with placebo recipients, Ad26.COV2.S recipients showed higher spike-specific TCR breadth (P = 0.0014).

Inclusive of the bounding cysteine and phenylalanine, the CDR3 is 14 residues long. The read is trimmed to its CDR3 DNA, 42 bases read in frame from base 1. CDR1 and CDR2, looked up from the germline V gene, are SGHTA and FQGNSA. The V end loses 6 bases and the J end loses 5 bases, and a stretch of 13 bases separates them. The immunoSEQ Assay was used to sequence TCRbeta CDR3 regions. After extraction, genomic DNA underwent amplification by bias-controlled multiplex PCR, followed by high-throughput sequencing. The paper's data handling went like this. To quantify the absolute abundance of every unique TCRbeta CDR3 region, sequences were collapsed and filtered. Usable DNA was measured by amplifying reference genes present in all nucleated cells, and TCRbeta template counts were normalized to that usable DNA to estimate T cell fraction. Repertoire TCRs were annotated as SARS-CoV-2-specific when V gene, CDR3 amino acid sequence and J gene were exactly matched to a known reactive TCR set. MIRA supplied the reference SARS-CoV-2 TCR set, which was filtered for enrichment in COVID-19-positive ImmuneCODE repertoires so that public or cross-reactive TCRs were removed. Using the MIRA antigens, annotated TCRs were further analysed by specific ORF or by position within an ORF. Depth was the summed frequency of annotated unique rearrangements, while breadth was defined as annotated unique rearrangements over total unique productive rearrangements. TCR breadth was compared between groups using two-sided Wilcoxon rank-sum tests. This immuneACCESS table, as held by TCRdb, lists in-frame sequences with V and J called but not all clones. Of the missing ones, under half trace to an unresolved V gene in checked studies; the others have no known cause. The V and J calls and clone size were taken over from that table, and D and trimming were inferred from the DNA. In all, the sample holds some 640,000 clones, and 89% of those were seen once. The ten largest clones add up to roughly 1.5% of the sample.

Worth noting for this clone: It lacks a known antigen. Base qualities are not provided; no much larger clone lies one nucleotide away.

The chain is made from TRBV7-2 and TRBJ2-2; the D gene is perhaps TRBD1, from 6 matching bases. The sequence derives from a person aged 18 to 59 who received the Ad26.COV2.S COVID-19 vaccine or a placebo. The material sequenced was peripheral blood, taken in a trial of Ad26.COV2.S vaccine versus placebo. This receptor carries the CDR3 CASRYPQGTGELFF. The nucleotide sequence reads TGTGCCAGCAGATACCCTCAGGGGACCGGGGAGCTGTTTTTT.